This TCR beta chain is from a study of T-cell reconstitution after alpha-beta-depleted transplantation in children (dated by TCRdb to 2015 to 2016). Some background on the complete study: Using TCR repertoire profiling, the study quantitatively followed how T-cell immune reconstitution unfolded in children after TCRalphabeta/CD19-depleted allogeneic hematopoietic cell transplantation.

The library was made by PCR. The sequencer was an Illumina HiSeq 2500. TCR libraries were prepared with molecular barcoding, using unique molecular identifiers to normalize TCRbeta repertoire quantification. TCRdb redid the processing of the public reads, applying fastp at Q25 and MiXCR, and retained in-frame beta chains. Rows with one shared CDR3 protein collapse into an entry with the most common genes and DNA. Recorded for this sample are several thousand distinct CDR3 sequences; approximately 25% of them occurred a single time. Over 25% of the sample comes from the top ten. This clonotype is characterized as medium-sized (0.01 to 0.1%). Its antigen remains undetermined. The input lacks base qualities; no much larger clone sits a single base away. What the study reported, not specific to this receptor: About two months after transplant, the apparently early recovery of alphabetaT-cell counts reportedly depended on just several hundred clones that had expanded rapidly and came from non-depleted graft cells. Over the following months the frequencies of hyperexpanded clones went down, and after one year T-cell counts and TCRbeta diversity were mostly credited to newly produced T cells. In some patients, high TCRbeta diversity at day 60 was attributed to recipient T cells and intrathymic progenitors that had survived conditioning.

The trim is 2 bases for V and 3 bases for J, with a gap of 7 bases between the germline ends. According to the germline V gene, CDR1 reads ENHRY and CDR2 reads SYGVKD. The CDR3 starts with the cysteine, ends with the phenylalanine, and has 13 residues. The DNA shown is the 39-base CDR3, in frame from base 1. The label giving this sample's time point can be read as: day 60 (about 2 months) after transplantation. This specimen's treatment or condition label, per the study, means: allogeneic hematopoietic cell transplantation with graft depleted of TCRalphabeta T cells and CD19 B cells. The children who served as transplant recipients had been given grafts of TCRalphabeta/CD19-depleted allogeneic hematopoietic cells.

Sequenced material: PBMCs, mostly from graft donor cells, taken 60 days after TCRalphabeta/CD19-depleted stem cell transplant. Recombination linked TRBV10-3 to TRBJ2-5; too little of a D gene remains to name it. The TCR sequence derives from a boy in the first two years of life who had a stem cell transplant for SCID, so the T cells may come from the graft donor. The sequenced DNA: TGTGCCATCAGTGAGAGTGTGGAAGAGACCCAGTACTTC. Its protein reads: CAISESVEETQYF.